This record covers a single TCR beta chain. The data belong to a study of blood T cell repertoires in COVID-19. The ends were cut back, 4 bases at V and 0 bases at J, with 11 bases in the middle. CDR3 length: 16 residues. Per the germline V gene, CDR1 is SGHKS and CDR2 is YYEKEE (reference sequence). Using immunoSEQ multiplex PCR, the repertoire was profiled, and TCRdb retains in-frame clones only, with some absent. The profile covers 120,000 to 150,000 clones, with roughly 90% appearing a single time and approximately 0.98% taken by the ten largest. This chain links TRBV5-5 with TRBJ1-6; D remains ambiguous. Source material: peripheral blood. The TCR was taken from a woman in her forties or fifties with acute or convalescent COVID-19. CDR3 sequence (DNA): TGTGCCAGCAGCCCCCCCGGCGGCTCCTATAATTCACCCCTCCACTTT. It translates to CASSPPGGSYNSPLHF. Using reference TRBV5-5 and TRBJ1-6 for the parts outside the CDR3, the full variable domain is DAGVTQSPTHLIKTRGQQVTLRCSPISGHKSVSWYQQVLGQGPQFIFQYYEKEERGRGNFPDRFSARQFPNYSSELNVNALLLGDSALYLCASSPPGGSYNSPLHFGNGTRLTVT.